Shown below are 21 T cell receptor beta chains from a single sample sequenced in a study of blood T cell repertoires in COVID-19. Data came from immunoSEQ multiplex PCR; TCRdb stores just in-frame clones and leaves some out. The data contain under 250,000 clones, 75% to 85% of them seen just once; the ten biggest clones take up 5% to 6.5%. Source material: peripheral blood. The receptors derive from a man aged 45-65 years with COVID-19, enrolled during active disease.

This clone was picked up a small number of times. The chain has TRBV12-3 or TRBV12-4 and TRBJ1-5; D is perhaps TRBD1 (5 bases). Trimming left V 7 bases short and J 7 bases short, with 11 bases between. This CDR3 has 12 residues. CDR3 coding DNA: TGTGCCAGCACAAGGGGACTGCAGCCCCAGCATTTT. Translation: CASTRGLQPQHF.

The chain recombines TRBV6-5 with TRBJ1-4; TRBD1 agrees at 8 bases. V shed 5 bases and J 9 bases; nucleotides not matched to a gene: 5. The germline V gene has CDR1 MNHEY and CDR2 SVGAGI. The CDR3 totals 13 residues. The CDR3 nucleotides are TGTGCCAGCAGTATGGACAGGGTACAAAAACTGTTTTTT. Amino acid sequence: CASSMDRVQKLFF.

The rearrangement joins TRBV7-2 to TRBJ2-1; TRBD2 matches 15 bases. In germline, CDR1 is SGHTA, CDR2 FQGNSA. V lost 5 bases, J lost 7 bases, and 3 bases stayed unmatched. The CDR3 covers 15 residues. The CDR3 DNA follows: TGTGCCAGCAGCCGGACTAGCGGGGGGGAGAATGAGCAGTTCTTC. Protein sequence: CASSRTSGGENEQFF.

On this clone itself: Different DNA sequences within this sample yield the same CDR3. This chain connects TRBV6-5 to TRBJ2-2; no definite D call. V lost 3 bases and J 1 base, leaving 6 bases between the germline ends. The CDR3 is made up of 14 amino acids. The germline V gene has CDR1 MNHEY and CDR2 SVGAGI. The CDR3 nucleotides are TGTGCCAGCAGTTATTCTAGGAACACCGGGGAGCTGTTTTTT. Its protein product is CASSYSRNTGELFF.

This chain uses TRBV7-9 with TRBJ1-3; 7 bases map to TRBD1. The CDR3 has 16 amino acids. V dropped 5 bases and J dropped 0; count of bases not matched to a gene: 7. CDR1 SEHNR and CDR2 FQNEAQ come from the germline V gene (reference sequence). CDR3 sequence: CASSVRDSLSGNTIYF. CDR3 DNA sequence: TGTGCCAGCAGCGTCAGGGACAGTCTCTCTGGAAACACCATATATTTT.

The V gene is TRBV5-4, the J gene TRBJ2-2, with a possible D match to TRBD2 (6 bases). The CDR3 spans 16 residues. The ends were cut back, 5 bases at V and 3 bases at J, with 17 bases in the middle. The germline CDR1 and CDR2 sequences are SGHNT and YYREEE (reference sequence). This chain's CDR3 is CASSPRGGMDTGELFF. Here the CDR3 DNA reads TGTGCCAGCAGTCCTCGCGGAGGGATGGACACCGGGGAGCTGTTTTTT.

This chain connects TRBV10-3 to TRBJ2-6, with a weak D call TRBD1 (6 bases). The germline CDR1 and CDR2 sequences are ENHRY and SYGVKD. The ends were cut back, 2 bases at V and 3 bases at J, with 11 bases in the middle. The CDR3 has 16 residues. CDR3 sequence reads: CAISEVWGLGANVLTF. The CDR3 bases are TGTGCCATCAGTGAGGTGTGGGGGCTTGGGGCCAACGTCCTGACTTTC.

The chain couples TRBV5-4 to TRBJ1-1; no definite D call. Trimming left V 4 bases short and J 1 base short, with 11 bases between. CDR1 is SGHNT, CDR2 YYREEE, per germline (reference sequence). The CDR3 is made up of 14 amino acids. In nucleotides, the CDR3 is TGTGCCAGCAGCCGCATGGACTGGAACACTGAAGCTTTCTTT. Residues: CASSRMDWNTEAFF.

This chain links TRBV6-2 or TRBV6-3 with TRBJ2-4; 9 nucleotides line up with TRBD2. From germline, CDR1 is MNHEY and CDR2 SVGEGT. This CDR3 comprises 16 residues. V shed 6 bases and J 0 bases; nucleotides not matched to a gene: 6. CDR3 in amino acids: CASSPSAGGAKNIQYF. The CDR3 coding sequence is TGTGCCAGCAGCCCTTCAGCGGGGGGAGCCAAAAACATTCAGTACTTC.

This chain connects TRBV9 to TRBJ1-4, with 8 bases aligning to TRBD1. This CDR3 contains 14 residues. V shed 3 bases, J shed 3 bases, and the junction held 1 base outside the gene matches. Germline assignment: CDR1 SGDLS and CDR2 YYNGEE. In DNA, the CDR3 is TGTGCCAGCAGCGGACAGGGGTCTAATGAAAAACTGTTTTTT. It is translated as CASSGQGSNEKLFF.

This chain connects TRBV5-6 to TRBJ2-1, with 7 positions matching TRBD1. Germline V gives CDR1 SGHDT, CDR2 YYEEEE. The CDR3 loop spans 16 amino acids. V lost 0 bases to trimming and J lost 2 bases; unmatched junction nucleotides: 5. This CDR3 reads CASSLDRGEAYNEQFF. The CDR3 DNA is TGTGCCAGCAGCTTGGACAGGGGAGAGGCCTACAATGAGCAGTTCTTC.

V is TRBV5-1 and J is TRBJ2-1, with 8 nucleotides matching TRBD1. The length of the CDR3 is 15 residues. CDR1 SGHRS and CDR2 YFSETQ come from the germline V gene. The junction had 10 bases not matched to a gene; V was cut back by 3 bases and J by 8 bases. The CDR3 is CASSSRGLGRDEQFF. The CDR3 DNA sequence: TGCGCCAGCAGCTCCAGGGGGCTGGGGCGAGATGAGCAGTTCTTC.

This chain uses TRBV6-5 with TRBJ2-7; TRBD1 matches at 8 bases. Germline V gene lookup returns CDR1 MNHEY and CDR2 SVGAGI. This CDR3 contains 15 residues. Trimming removed 10 bases from V and 3 bases from J; junction bases left unmatched: 14. For the CDR3, the DNA is TGTGCCATCAAGACAGGGGAACAGATCGTCTACGAGCAGTACTTC. Its protein is CAIKTGEQIVYEQYF.

The rearrangement links TRBV28 to TRBJ1-1; D is perhaps TRBD1 (5 bases). In germline, CDR1 is MDHEN, CDR2 SYDVKM. This CDR3 region has 13 residues. The V and J ends lost 3 bases and 4 bases respectively, with 9 bases between them. CDR3 nucleotide sequence: TGTGCCAGCAGTTTCGGGGGTAGCACTGAAGCTTTCTTT. Translating gives CASSFGGSTEAFF.

The V gene is TRBV27, the J gene TRBJ2-1; 8 bases are a match to TRBD2. V lost 7 bases to trimming and J lost 3 bases; unmatched junction nucleotides: 11. The germline gives CDR1 MNHEY, CDR2 SMNVEV (reference sequence). This CDR3 has 16 amino acids. CDR3 loop: CASKVPGGGNYNEQFF. CDR3 coding DNA: TGTGCCAGCAAAGTACCGGGCGGGGGGAACTACAATGAGCAGTTCTTC.

This chain's CDR3 is CASSPRRDETQYF. CDR3 bases: TGTGCCAGCAGCCCCCGGCGGGATGAGACCCAGTACTTC. The chain couples TRBV5-4 to TRBJ2-5, with a weak D call TRBD2 (6 bases). V dropped 4 bases and J dropped 5 bases, with 12 bases sitting between them. This CDR3 is 13 amino acids long. Germline loops: CDR1 SGHNT, CDR2 YYREEE (reference sequence).

This chain links TRBV5-4 with TRBJ2-7, with D unresolved. Germline V gene data show CDR1 as SGHNT and CDR2 as YYREEE (reference sequence). The CDR3 runs to 13 residues. Trimming removed 4 bases from V and 7 bases from J, with 15 bases in between. CDR3 protein: CASSPESSREQYF. DNA of the CDR3: TGTGCCAGCAGCCCAGAATCTAGTAGGGAGCAGTACTTC.

The chain couples TRBV21-1 to TRBJ2-7; the D segment call TRBD1 is taken from the table without a DNA check. TRBV21-1 is a documented pseudogene. The CDR3 is made up of 16 amino acids. CDR3 nucleotide sequence: TGTGCCAGCAGCCGATGGTCGGACAGGGGCTCCTACGAGCAGTACTTC. Protein sequence: CASSRWSDRGSYEQYF.

The chain joins TRBV5-1 to TRBJ2-5; 11 nucleotides line up with TRBD2. The CDR3 spans 14 residues. Germline trimming cut 5 bases from V and 5 bases from J; bases unmatched to any gene: 5. Per germline, CDR1 SGHRS and CDR2 YFSETQ. The CDR3 loop reads CASRSSGGQETQYF. In DNA, the CDR3 is TGCGCCAGCAGATCTAGCGGGGGGCAGGAGACCCAGTACTTC. Full variable domain (outside the CDR3, taken from reference TRBV5-1 and TRBJ2-5): KAGVTQTPRYLIKTRGQQVTLSCSPISGHRSVSWYQQTPGQGLQFLFEYFSETQRNKGNFPGRFSGRQFSNSRSEMNVSTLELGDSALYLCASRSSGGQETQYFGPGTRLLVL.

This rearrangement joins TRBV29-1 to TRBJ2-3; 7 bases are shared with TRBD2. J was trimmed by 6 bases and V by 8 bases; bases with no gene match: 14. CDR1 SQVTM and CDR2 ANQGSEA come from the germline V gene. CDR3 length: 14 residues. CDR3 loop: CSSRLAERGDTQYF. The CDR3 region has the DNA TGCAGCTCCCGACTAGCCGAAAGAGGGGATACGCAGTATTTT.

The V call is TRBV10-3, the J call TRBJ1-1; TRBD1 aligns across 7 bases. V lost 3 bases to trimming and J lost 9 bases; unmatched junction nucleotides: 7. The CDR3 sequence is 13 residues long. From germline, CDR1 is ENHRY and CDR2 SYGVKD. CDR3 sequence: CAISERQGGKAFF. CDR3 DNA sequence: TGTGCCATCAGTGAACGACAGGGTGGGAAAGCTTTCTTT.